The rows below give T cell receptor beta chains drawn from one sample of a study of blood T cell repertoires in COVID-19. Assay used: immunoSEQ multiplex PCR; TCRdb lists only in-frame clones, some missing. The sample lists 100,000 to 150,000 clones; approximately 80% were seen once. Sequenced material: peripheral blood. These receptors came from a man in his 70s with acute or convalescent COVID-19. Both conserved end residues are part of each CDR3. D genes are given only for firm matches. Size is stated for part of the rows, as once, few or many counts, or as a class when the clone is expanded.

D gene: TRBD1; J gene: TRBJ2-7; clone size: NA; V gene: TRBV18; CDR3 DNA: TGTGCCAGCTCACAGGGACAGGGGGCGATCTACGAGCAGTACTTC; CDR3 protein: CASSQGQGAIYEQYF
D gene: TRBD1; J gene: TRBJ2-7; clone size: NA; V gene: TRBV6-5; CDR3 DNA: TGTGCCAGCAGTCCGGGACAGGGTACTACCTACGAGCAGTACTTC; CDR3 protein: CASSPGQGTTYEQYF
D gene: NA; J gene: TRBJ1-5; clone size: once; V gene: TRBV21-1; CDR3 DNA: TGTCCTGGAGGTTATAGCAATCAGCCCCAGCATTTT; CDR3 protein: CPGGYSNQPQHF
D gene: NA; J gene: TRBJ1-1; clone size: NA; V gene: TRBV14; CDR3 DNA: TGTGCCAGCAGCCAACGGCCGGGACTGATGAACACTGAAGCTTTCTTT; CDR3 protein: CASSQRPGLMNTEAFF
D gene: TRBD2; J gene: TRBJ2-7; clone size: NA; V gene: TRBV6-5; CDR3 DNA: TGTGCCAGCTCGGGGGGGTTGGAGCAGTACTTC; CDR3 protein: CASSGGLEQYF
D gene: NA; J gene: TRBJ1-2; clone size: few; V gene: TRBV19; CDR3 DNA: TGTGCCAGTAGAGAGGGCGGAACCTTATCGTTTGGCTACACCTTC; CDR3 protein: CASREGGTLSFGYTF
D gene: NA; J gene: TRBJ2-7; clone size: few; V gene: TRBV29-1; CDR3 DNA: TGCAGCGTCACCGGGAACTCATACGAGCAGTACTTC; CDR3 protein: CSVTGNSYEQYF
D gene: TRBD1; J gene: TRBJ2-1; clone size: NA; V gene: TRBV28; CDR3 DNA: TGTGCCAGCACCTACCAGGGGGATGAGCAGTTCTTC; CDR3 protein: CASTYQGDEQFF
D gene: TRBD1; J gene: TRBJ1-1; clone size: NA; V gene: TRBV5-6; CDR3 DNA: TGTGCCAGCAGTACCGGGACAGGCCTCACTGAAGCTTTCTTT; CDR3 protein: CASSTGTGLTEAFF
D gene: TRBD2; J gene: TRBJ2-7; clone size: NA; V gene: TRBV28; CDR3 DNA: TGTGCCAGCAGTTTAGGCGCTAGCGGGAGTTACGAGCAGTACTTC; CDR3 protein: CASSLGASGSYEQYF
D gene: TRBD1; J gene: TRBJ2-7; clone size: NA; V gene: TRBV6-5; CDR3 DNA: TGTGCCAGCAGTTCCAACGGACAGGGATCCTACGAGCAGTACTTC; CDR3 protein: CASSSNGQGSYEQYF
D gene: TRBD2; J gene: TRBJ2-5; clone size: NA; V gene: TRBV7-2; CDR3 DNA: TGTGCCAGCAGCTTAGCCCCCCTAGCGGGAGGGTTAGAGACCCAGTACTTC; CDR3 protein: CASSLAPLAGGLETQYF
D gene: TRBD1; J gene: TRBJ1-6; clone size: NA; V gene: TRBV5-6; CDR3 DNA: TGTGCCAGCAGCTTACCCTCCGAGACAGGGAATTCACCCCTCCACTTT; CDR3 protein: CASSLPSETGNSPLHF
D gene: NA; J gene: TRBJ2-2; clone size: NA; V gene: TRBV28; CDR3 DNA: TGTGCCAGCAGCCCGCCCACTAGCATGGCCGGGGAGCTGTTTTTT; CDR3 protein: CASSPPTSMAGELFF
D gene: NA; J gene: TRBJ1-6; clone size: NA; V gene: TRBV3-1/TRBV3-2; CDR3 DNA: TGTGCCAGCAGCCAAGGAGGCGGGGTACTCCACTTT; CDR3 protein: CASSQGGGVLHF
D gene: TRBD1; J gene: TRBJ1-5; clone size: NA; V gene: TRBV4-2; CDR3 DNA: TGTGCCAGCAGCGCCCGGGACAGCGGCAATCAGCCCCAGCATTTT; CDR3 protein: CASSARDSGNQPQHF
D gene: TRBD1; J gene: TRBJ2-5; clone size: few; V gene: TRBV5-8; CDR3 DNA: TGTGCCAGCAGCCAAGGGACAGTCCAAGAGACCCAGTACTTC; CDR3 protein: CASSQGTVQETQYF
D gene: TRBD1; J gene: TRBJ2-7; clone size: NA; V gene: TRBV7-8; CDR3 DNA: TGTGCCAGCAGCTTAACAGCCCGGGGGACAGGGGCCTCCTACGAGCAGTACTTC; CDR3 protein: CASSLTARGTGASYEQYF
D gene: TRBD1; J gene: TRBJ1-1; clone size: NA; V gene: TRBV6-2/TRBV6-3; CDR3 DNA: TGTGCCAGCAGTTACGACCGGAGGCAGACAGGGGCCACTGAAGCTTTCTTT; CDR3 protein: CASSYDRRQTGATEAFF
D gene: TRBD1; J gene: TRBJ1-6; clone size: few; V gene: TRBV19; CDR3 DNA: TGTGCCAGTAGGCCAGGGGGCCGCGTCTATAATTCACCCCTCCACTTT; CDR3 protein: CASRPGGRVYNSPLHF
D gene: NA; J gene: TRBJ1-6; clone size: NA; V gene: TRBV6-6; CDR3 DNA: TGTGCCAGCAGTTATGATCGCGGCAGAGATTCACCCCTCCACTTT; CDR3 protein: CASSYDRGRDSPLHF
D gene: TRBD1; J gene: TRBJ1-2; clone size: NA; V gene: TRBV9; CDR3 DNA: TGTGCCAGCAGCCCCCGGGACAGGGGATTGAACTATGGCTACACCTTC; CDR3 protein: CASSPRDRGLNYGYTF
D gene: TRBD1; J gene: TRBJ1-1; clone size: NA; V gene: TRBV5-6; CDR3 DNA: TGTGCCAGCAGCGTACCGGGACAGACTTTTTTGAACACTGAAGCTTTCTTT; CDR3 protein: CASSVPGQTFLNTEAFF
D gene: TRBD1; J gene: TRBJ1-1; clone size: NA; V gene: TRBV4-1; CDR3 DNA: TGCGCCAGCAGCCAAGATCACTTTGGGGACAGGGGTTTGCACACTGAAGCTTTCTTT; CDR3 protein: CASSQDHFGDRGLHTEAFF
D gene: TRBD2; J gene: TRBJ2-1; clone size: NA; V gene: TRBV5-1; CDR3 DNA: TGCGCCAGCAGCCCTTTGGCGGGAGTATTCAATGAGCAGTTCTTC; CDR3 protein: CASSPLAGVFNEQFF
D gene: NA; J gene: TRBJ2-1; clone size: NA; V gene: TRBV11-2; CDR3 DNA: TGTGCCAGCAGCTTAGAATCCCTGCACAGAATTCCTCGTCGGGGGAATGAGCAGTTCTTC; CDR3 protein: CASSLESLHRIPRRGNEQFF
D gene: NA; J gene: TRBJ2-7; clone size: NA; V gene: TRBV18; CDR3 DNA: TGTGCCAGCTCTTCCGAGGTCCCAATGGGGCGTTACGAGCAGTACTTC; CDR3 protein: CASSSEVPMGRYEQYF
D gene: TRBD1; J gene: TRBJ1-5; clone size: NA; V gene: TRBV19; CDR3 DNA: TGTGCCAGTAGTATCGGACAGGGGAACAATCAGCCCCAGCATTTT; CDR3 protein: CASSIGQGNNQPQHF
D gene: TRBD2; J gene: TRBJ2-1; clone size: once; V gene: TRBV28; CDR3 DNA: TGTGCCAGCAGTCCCACTAGCGGGAGGACAAGCTCCTACAATGAGCAGTTCTTC; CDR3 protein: CASSPTSGRTSSYNEQFF
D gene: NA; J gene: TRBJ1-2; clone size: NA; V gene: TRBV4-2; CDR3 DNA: TGTGCCAGCAGCCAAGATTTAGAAGGGGGACCGGGCTACACCTTC; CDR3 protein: CASSQDLEGGPGYTF
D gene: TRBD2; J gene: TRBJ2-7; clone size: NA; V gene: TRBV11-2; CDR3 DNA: TGTGCCAGCAGCCCTTCCGCGGGGGGCCTCTCCTACGAGCAGTACTTC; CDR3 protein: CASSPSAGGLSYEQYF
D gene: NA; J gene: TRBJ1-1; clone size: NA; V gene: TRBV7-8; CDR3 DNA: TGTGCCAGCAGCCCTCGGTCGAACACTGAAGCTTTCTTT; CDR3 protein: CASSPRSNTEAFF
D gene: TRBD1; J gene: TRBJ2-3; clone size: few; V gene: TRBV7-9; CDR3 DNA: TGTGCCAGCAGCCTAGACCCAGGCAGGGGGCAGGATACGCAGTATTTT; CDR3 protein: CASSLDPGRGQDTQYF
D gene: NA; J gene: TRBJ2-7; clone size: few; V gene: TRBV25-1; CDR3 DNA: TGTGCCAGCAGTGAACCGGGAATGTTTTCCTACGAGCAGTACTTC; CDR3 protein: CASSEPGMFSYEQYF
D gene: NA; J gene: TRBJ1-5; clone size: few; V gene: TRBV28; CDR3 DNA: TGTGCCAGCAGTTGGCTAGGCGTTCCAGGGTTGTCGAGCAATCAGCCCCAGCATTTT; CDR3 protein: CASSWLGVPGLSSNQPQHF
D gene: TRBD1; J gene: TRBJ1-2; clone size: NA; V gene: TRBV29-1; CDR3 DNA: TGCAGCGTGGGACAGCCGAACCGTTACACCTTC; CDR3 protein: CSVGQPNRYTF
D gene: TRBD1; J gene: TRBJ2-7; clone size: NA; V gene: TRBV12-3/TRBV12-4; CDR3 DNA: TGTGCCAGCACCCCGACAGGGCCCTACGAGCAGTACTTC; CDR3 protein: CASTPTGPYEQYF
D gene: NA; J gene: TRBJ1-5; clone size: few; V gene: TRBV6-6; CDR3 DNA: TGTGCCAGCCGTTCTCCGGGGTGGGATCAGCCCCAGCATTTT; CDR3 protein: CASRSPGWDQPQHF
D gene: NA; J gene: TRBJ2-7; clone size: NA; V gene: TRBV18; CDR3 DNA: TGTGCCAGCTCACCACCTGAACAAGGGGTGGATGGGGAGCAGTACTTC; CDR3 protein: CASSPPEQGVDGEQYF
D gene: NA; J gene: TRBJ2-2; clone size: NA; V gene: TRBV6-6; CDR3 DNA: TGTGCCAGCACCGACGGCGGGGCAACGAACACCGGGGAGCTGTTTTTT; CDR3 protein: CASTDGGATNTGELFF
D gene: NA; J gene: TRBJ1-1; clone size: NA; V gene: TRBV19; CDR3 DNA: TGTGCCAGTAGTATAGGGGCGCTAAACACTGAAGCTTTCTTT; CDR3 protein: CASSIGALNTEAFF